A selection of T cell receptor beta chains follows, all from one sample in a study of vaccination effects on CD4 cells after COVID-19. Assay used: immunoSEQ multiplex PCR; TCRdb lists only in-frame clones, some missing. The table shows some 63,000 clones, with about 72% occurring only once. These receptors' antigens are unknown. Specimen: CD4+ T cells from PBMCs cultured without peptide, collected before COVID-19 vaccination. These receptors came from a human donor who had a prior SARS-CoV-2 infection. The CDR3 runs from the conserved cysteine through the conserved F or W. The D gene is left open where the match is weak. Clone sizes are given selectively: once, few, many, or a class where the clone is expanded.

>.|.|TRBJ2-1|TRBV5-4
TGTGCCAGCAGAATGAGGGGGAGAGTCTACAATGAGCAGTTCTTC
CASRMRGRVYNEQFF
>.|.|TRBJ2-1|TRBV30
TGTGCCTGGAGTGTAGGGGGGAGTATGTATGAGCAGTTCTTC
CAWSVGGSMYEQFF
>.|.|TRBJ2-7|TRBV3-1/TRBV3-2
TGTGCCAGCAGCCAAGCTGTCCCCTACGAGCAGTACTTC
CASSQAVPYEQYF
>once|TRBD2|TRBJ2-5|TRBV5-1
TGCGCCAGCAGCTTCGGTCATGGACTAGCGGGAGCTGGGGAGACCCAGTACTTC
CASSFGHGLAGAGETQYF
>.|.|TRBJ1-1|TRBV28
TGTGCCAGCAGTTATTGGGGAGAGGGCTCAGGGACTGAAGCTTTCTTT
CASSYWGEGSGTEAFF
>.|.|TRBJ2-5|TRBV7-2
TGTGCCAGCAGCTTTTCACAGGGTGGCGAGACCCAGTACTTC
CASSFSQGGETQYF
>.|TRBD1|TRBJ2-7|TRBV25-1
TGTGCCAGCAGTGAATCTGGCAGGGGGAACTACGAGCAGTACTTC
CASSESGRGNYEQYF
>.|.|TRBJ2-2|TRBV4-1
TGCGCCAGCAGCCCAATCCTGCGCACCGGGGAGCTGTTTTTT
CASSPILRTGELFF
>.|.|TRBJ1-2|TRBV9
TGTGCCAGCAGCCCGAAGGGGGAGGGTATTGACTATGGCTACACCTTC
CASSPKGEGIDYGYTF
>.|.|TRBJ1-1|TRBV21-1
TGTGCCAGCAGCTTGGACAGGGGGGTCACTGAAGCTTTCTTT
CASSLDRGVTEAFF
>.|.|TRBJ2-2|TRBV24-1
TGTGCCACCAGTCTTACTAACACCGGGGAGCTGTTTTTT
CATSLTNTGELFF
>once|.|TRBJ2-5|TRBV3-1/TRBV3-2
TGTGCCAGCAGCCGTCCGGGGTTCGAGACCCAGTACTTC
CASSRPGFETQYF
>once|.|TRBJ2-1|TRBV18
TGTGCCAGCTCACCCACCCCGACAGGTACCTACAATGAGCAGTTCTTC
CASSPTPTGTYNEQFF
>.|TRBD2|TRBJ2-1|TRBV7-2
TGTGCCAGCAGCTTAGCCCTAGCGGGGGCCCAGGGGAATGAGCAGTTCTTC
CASSLALAGAQGNEQFF
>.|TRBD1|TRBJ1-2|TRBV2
TGTGCCAGCAGTGAAGGGACAGGATGGAGCTATGGCTACACCTTC
CASSEGTGWSYGYTF
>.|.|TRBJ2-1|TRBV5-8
TGTGCCAGCAGCCCGGACCGCTACAATGAGCAGTTCTTC
CASSPDRYNEQFF
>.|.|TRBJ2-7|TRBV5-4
TGTGCCAGCAGCTTCGGGGAAAACGAGCAGTACTTC
CASSFGENEQYF
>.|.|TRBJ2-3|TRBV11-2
TGTGCCAGCAGCTTAGACGGCTTGGCAGATACGCAGTATTTT
CASSLDGLADTQYF
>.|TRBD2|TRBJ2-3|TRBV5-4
TGTGCCAGCAGCTTGACTAGCGGGGTCTCAGATACGCAGTATTTT
CASSLTSGVSDTQYF
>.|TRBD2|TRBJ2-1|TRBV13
TGTGCCAGCAGTTTAGCGGGAAATGAGCAGTTCTTC
CASSLAGNEQFF
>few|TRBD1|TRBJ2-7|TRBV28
TGTGCCAGCAGTCGGGACAGAACCTACGAGCAGTACTTC
CASSRDRTYEQYF
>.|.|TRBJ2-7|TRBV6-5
TGTGCCTCCTCGGAGGGACACGGCTCCTACGAGCAGTACTTC
CASSEGHGSYEQYF
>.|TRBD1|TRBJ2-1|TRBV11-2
TGTGCCAGCAGCGCAGACAGGGAGAATGAGCAGTTCTTC
CASSADRENEQFF
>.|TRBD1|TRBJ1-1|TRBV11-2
TGTGCCAGCAGACGGGGACAGTGGAACACTGAAGCTTTCTTT
CASRRGQWNTEAFF
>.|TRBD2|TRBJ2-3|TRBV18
TGTGCCAGCTCAGCTTGGACTAGCGGGAGAGCAGATACGCAGTATTTT
CASSAWTSGRADTQYF
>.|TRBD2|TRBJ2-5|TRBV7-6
TGTGCCAGCAGCTTGTGGACTAGCGGGAACCAAGAGACCCAGTACTTC
CASSLWTSGNQETQYF
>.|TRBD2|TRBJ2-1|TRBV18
TGTGCCAGCTCACCCGGACTAGCGGGGGACAATGAGCAGTTCTTC
CASSPGLAGDNEQFF
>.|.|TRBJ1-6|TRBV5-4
TGTGCCAGCAGCTTGCTCAGAAATTCACCCCTCCACTTT
CASSLLRNSPLHF
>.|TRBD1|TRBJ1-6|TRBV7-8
TGTGCCAGCAGCTCCATAGGACAGGCTTTCAATTCACCCCTCCACTTT
CASSSIGQAFNSPLHF
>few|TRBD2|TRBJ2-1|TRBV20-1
TGCAGTGCTAGTAGCGGGAGCCCCTACAATGAGCAGTTCTTC
CSASSGSPYNEQFF
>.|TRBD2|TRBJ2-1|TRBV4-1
TGCGCCAGCAGCCCCCGAGGACTAGTTGGAGGGCAGTTCTTC
CASSPRGLVGGQFF
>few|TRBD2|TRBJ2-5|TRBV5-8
TGTGCCAGCAGCCCCGGGACTAGTGGGGTTGGGGCCGAGACCCAGTACTTC
CASSPGTSGVGAETQYF
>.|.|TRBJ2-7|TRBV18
TGTGCCAGCTCACCACGGGTGCGAGAAACCTACGAGCAGTACTTC
CASSPRVRETYEQYF
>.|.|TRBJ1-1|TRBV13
TGTGCCAGCAGCTTAGTTTCAGGGAGCACTGAAGCTTTCTTT
CASSLVSGSTEAFF
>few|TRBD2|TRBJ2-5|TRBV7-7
TGTGCTAGCAGCTCGGGACTAGCGGGAGGTACGCAAGAGACCCAGTACTTC
CASSSGLAGGTQETQYF
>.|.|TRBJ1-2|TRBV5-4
TGTGCCAGCAGCTTGGATCCGGGGAACTATGGCTACACCTTC
CASSLDPGNYGYTF
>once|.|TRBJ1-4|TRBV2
TGTGCCAGCAGTGAGGCGGCGGCTAATGAAAAACTGTTTTTT
CASSEAAANEKLFF